This T cell receptor (beta chain) is drawn from a study of T cell responses to AZD1222 COVID-19 vaccine (dated by TCRdb to 2020 to 2023). For context, the study as a whole: AZD1222 recipients with second doses at about 4 weeks or about 12 weeks were pooled, because spike-specific TCR depth and breadth did not differ between schedules. TCR sequencing covered 233 trial participants: 200 to 210 given two doses of AZD1222 and about 26 given two doses of MenACWY control vaccine. Enrollment into the trials was organized by age into subgroups of 18-55, 56-69 and 70-plus years, and those subgroups contained approximately 160, 26 and 62 TCR-sequenced participants, respectively. The investigation overall reported the following: A significant rise in spike-specific TCR breadth and depth was observed after two AZD1222 doses relative to day 0 and relative to MenACWY recipients. Because no day 14 peak-response samples were available, the repertoires could be characterized only after the peak T cell response. In the small 56-69-year group, the increase in depth fell short of significance, most likely because of low power. Participants were mostly white British, with more females than males. The authors suggested clonal diversity may have been underestimated. Conclusions about previously exposed vaccinees were limited because only six AZD1222 recipients were SARS-CoV-2 seropositive at baseline. Vaccine-associated CD4 TCRs spanned the whole spike protein, with dominant responses in regions 160-218 and 743-854. Reportedly, close to half of the unique spike-specific TCRs recognized epitopes lying outside the regions that are mutated in the B.1.351 and B.1.1.7 variants.

As to this clone: It lacks a known antigen. No quality values exist for individual bases; no much larger clone is one base distant.

This specimen's time point label, per the study, means: baseline before first vaccination. Samples from vaccinated people were obtained from the UK trials COV001 and COV002, which included a single-blind randomized controlled phase 2/3 trial of AZD1222 (ChAdOx1 nCoV-19) in healthy adults. Trial participant PBMC samples were collected at day 0 and day 28 after the second dose for TCRbeta chain sequencing. The CDR3 regions of human TCRbeta chains were subjected to immunosequencing. Per the authors' processing: Repertoire TCRs were checked for matches against a reference library of SARS-CoV-2-specific TCRs that had been generated using the MIRA antigen-specificity platform. Breadth was defined as the fraction of unique TCRs that were SARS-CoV-2-associated, and depth was defined as the fraction of total T cells that were SARS-CoV-2-associated. Each spike-specific TCR was assigned to its reactive spike region and to a CD4 or CD8 class using the MIRA data. Log10-transformed breadth and depth values were compared by one-way ANOVA with Sidak's multiple comparisons tests. TCRdb retrieved this table from immuneACCESS and kept in-frame rearrangements only. Not all clones are present; in checked studies, unresolved V genes account for under half, and no reason is known for the remainder. The DNA gave D and trimming, while V, J and clone size come from that table. For this sample there are about 120,000 clones; approximately 88% appear just once. Over 3% of the sample is held by the ten biggest clonotypes.

This TCR came from an adult in good health. The specimen was peripheral blood, collected on day 0 of AZD1222 vaccination.

The nucleotide sequence is given as TGTGCCAGCAGTTCGCAAGGGGGTCCAGATACGCAGTATTTT. Its coded protein is CASSSQGGPDTQYF. This receptor chain uses TRBV7-3 and TRBJ2-3; the D segment could be TRBD1, given 6 matching bases. Relative to germline, V is 6 bases shorter and J is 4 bases shorter, with 14 bases between their ends. CDR1 and CDR2, per the germline V gene, are SGHTA and FQGTGA. From its cysteine to its phenylalanine, the CDR3 spans 14 amino acids. The only DNA kept is the CDR3, 42 bases in frame from the first base.